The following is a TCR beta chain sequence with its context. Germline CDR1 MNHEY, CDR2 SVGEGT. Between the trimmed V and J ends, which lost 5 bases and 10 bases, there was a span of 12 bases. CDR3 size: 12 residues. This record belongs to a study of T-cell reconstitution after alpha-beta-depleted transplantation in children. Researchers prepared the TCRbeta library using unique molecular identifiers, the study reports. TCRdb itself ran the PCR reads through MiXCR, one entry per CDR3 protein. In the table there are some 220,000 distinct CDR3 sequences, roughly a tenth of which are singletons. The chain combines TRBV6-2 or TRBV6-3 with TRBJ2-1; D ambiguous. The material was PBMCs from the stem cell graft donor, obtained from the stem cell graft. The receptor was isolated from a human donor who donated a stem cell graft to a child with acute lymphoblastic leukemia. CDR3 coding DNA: TGTGCCAGCAGTACCTGGACGGAGGAGCAGTTCTTC. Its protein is CASSTWTEEQFF.